The clone carrying this TCR beta chain was seen at least ten times. This entry is derived from a study of blood T cells in healthy people across ages. The use of a sample-barcoded 5' primer and a J-beta primer mix characterized a second PCR of about 7 to 12 cycles. MiXCR was run by TCRdb on the 5' RACE reads, yielding one entry per CDR3 protein. The sample holds 550,000 to 650,000 distinct CDR3 sequences, about 28% seen once. The ends were cut back, 11 bases at V and 2 bases at J, with 14 bases in the middle. The CDR3 spans 13 residues. Germline V gene data show CDR1 as MNHEY and CDR2 as SVGAGI. This sample also appeared in a second study, on T cells of mothers and their children.

V gene TRBV6-5 combines with J gene TRBJ2-3; D assignment may be TRBD1 or TRBD2 (5 bases each). This TCR was sampled from a boy aged 2-15 years in good health. Sequencing input: blood. DNA of the CDR3: TGTGCCGTCCGGGACCAGAACACAGATACGCAGTATTTT. Amino acid sequence: CAVRDQNTDTQYF.